These T cell receptor beta chains were read from a single sample in a study of T cell changes during pregnancy in multiple sclerosis. Sequencing was performed with immunoSEQ multiplex PCR; in TCRdb, only in-frame clones are kept and a portion is missing. This sample has approximately 110,000 clones, with 91% found just once. The sample consisted of peripheral blood, taken after pregnancy. The receptors stem from a female donor with multiple sclerosis, enrolled in a pregnancy study. Both conserved end residues are part of each CDR3. Clone size is stated in some rows and not others, as once, few, many or a class when expanded.

v_gene,abundance,j_gene,CDR3aa
TRBV13,NA,TRBJ2-7,CASSARDRALDEQYF
TRBV4-2,NA,TRBJ1-5,CASSQDWDRGNNQPQHF
TRBV5-4,NA,TRBJ2-7,CASSSGQGDEQYF
TRBV10-3,NA,TRBJ2-3,CAIRRDDTDTQYF
TRBV27,NA,TRBJ1-2,CASSFNGQGSGYTF
TRBV5-5,NA,TRBJ2-4,CASSLEEVQYF
TRBV19,once,TRBJ1-4,CASTETGQHNEKLFF
TRBV14,NA,TRBJ2-2,CASSQDAGMTGELFF
TRBV9,NA,TRBJ2-7,CASSVGGPAYEQYF
TRBV2,NA,TRBJ2-7,CASSDSSYEQYF
TRBV27,NA,TRBJ2-1,CASSYRGTAYNEQFF
TRBV5-4,NA,TRBJ2-7,CASSFLGEQYF
TRBV7-8,NA,TRBJ2-7,CASSYRGGSSYEQYF
TRBV15,NA,TRBJ2-3,CATSTSGGADTQYF
TRBV9,NA,TRBJ2-2,CASSVDGQGVTGELFF
TRBV11-2,NA,TRBJ2-3,CASSHERGAKDTQYF
TRBV19,few,TRBJ2-2,CASSLSDTGELFF
TRBV14,NA,TRBJ1-3,CASSQDEGASGNTIYF
TRBV11-3,once,TRBJ2-7,CASSQKGTGAYEQYF
TRBV6-6,NA,TRBJ2-7,CASSYDSSYEQYF
TRBV2,NA,TRBJ1-4,CASRRTTATNEKLFF
TRBV11-2,NA,TRBJ2-1,CASFGGGVVNEQFF
TRBV27,once,TRBJ2-3,CASSAPGLEIGDTQYF
TRBV27,NA,TRBJ1-2,CASSFRYNRGSNYGYTF
TRBV7-8,NA,TRBJ2-2,CASSLGGIELFF